A single sample gave rise to the 31 T cell receptor beta chains below, sequenced in a study of T cell changes during pregnancy in multiple sclerosis. Libraries were prepared by immunoSEQ multiplex PCR; TCRdb keeps only in-frame clonotypes and omits some of them. Here the sample spans around 70,000 clones, 85% to 95% being singletons. The sample in question was peripheral blood, obtained before pregnancy. Receptors originate from a female donor with multiple sclerosis, enrolled in a pregnancy study.

This clone showed up just once. This chain joins TRBV27 and TRBJ2-1; a possible D gene is TRBD2 (6 bases). CDR3 length: 15 residues. Trimming left V 3 bases short and J 4 bases short, with 13 bases between. Germline loops: CDR1 MNHEY, CDR2 SMNVEV (reference sequence). The CDR3 loop reads CASSFIRGLYNEQFF. CDR3 in DNA: TGTGCCAGCAGTTTTATTCGGGGACTGTACAATGAGCAGTTCTTC.

The genes are TRBV7-6 and TRBJ2-5; D is possibly TRBD1 (6 bases). V was shortened by 5 bases and J by 5 bases, with 18 bases between the two germline ends. The CDR3 totals 15 residues. From germline, CDR1 is SGHVS and CDR2 FNYEAQ. The CDR3 DNA reads as TGTGCCAGCAGCAAAATGACAGGCCCTTCGGAGACCCAGTACTTC. Translated, it gives CASSKMTGPSETQYF.

The rearrangement uses TRBV28 and TRBJ2-3; D might be TRBD2 (7 bases). Germline lookup yields CDR1 MDHEN and CDR2 SYDVKM. The CDR3 totals 17 residues. Trimming cost V 3 bases and J 0 bases, with 16 bases left between them. As DNA, the CDR3 is TGTGCCAGCAGTTTGAGGGGGAGGGCTCTAAGCACAGATACGCAGTATTTT. Protein: CASSLRGRALSTDTQYF.

V usage is TRBV6-5 and J usage is TRBJ1-2, with 7 bases lining up with TRBD1. The CDR3 extends over 13 amino acids. Per the germline V gene, CDR1 is MNHEY and CDR2 is SVGAGI. With V trimmed by 5 bases and J by 8 bases, 8 bases remained unmatched. The CDR3: CASSDTGVHGYTF. CDR3 nucleotides: TGTGCCAGCAGTGATACAGGGGTTCACGGCTACACCTTC.

J is TRBJ1-4 and V is TRBV28; tentative D call: TRBD1 (6 bases). The V gene's germline CDR1 is MDHEN and CDR2 SYDVKM. The CDR3 runs 16 residues. The V end lost 4 bases, the J end lost 8 bases, and 20 bases lay between the germline ends. The CDR3 DNA is TGTGCCAGCAGTTCCCCTCCGGACAGTATACGGGAAAAACTGTTTTTT. Translated, it gives CASSSPPDSIREKLFF.

The chain recombines TRBV6-5 with TRBJ2-7; D is unclear. V lost 0 bases, J lost 0 bases, and 9 bases lay in between. Germline loops: CDR1 MNHEY, CDR2 SVGAGI. The CDR3 consists of 15 residues. The CDR3 nucleotides read TGTGCCAGCAGTTACTCTGCAGTAGCCTCCTACGAGCAGTACTTC. This translates into CASSYSAVASYEQYF.

The chain combines TRBV4-1 with TRBJ1-2; D call uncertain. CDR3 length: 15 amino acids. With 0 bases removed from V and 0 bases from J, the gap between germline ends came to 8 bases. Germline V gives CDR1 MGHRA, CDR2 YSYEKL. The CDR3 DNA sequence: TGCGCCAGCAGCCAAGATGAAGCCACTAACTATGGCTACACCTTC. It codes for CASSQDEATNYGYTF.

The chain employs TRBV4-3 and TRBJ2-7, with 7 bases identical to TRBD2. V dropped 0 bases and J dropped 1; count of bases not matched to a gene: 3. Germline CDR1 and CDR2: LGHNA and YSLEER. The CDR3 runs 15 residues. CDR3 region: CASSQDSAGSYEQYF. The CDR3 DNA sequence: TGCGCCAGCAGCCAAGATTCAGCGGGATCCTACGAGCAGTACTTC.

The rearrangement joins TRBV7-2 to TRBJ2-7, with D possibly TRBD1 on 6 matching bases. CDR1 and CDR2 (germline): SGHTA, FQGNSA. V was cut by 4 bases and J by 0 bases, with 10 bases left in between. This CDR3 comprises 14 residues. The CDR3 region has the DNA TGTGCCAGCAGCTCGCAGGGGCACTCCTACGAGCAGTACTTC. The encoded protein is CASSSQGHSYEQYF.

In DNA, the CDR3 is TGTGCCAGCCCCCCCAGCCTAGCGGCTAGCACAGATACGCAGTATTTT. Translating gives CASPPSLAASTDTQYF. The J gene is TRBJ2-3, the V gene TRBV28; 7 bases map to TRBD2. Germline assignment: CDR1 MDHEN and CDR2 SYDVKM. V shed 8 bases and J 0 bases; nucleotides not matched to a gene: 11. The CDR3 length is 16 residues. The variable domain in full, with the rest retrieved from reference TRBV28 and TRBJ2-3, is DVKVTQSSRYLVKRTGEKVFLECVQDMDHENMFWYRQDPGLGLRLIYFSYDVKMKEKGDIPEGYSVSREKKERFSLILESASTNQTSMYLCASPPSLAASTDTQYFGPGTRLTVL.

J is TRBJ2-7 and V is TRBV5-4; a possible D gene is TRBD1 (5 bases). Germline V gene lookup returns CDR1 SGHNT and CDR2 YYREEE (reference sequence). This CDR3 spans 15 amino acids. V was shortened by 5 bases and J by 3 bases, with 18 bases between the two germline ends. The chain's CDR3 is CASSYEPQGFYEQYF. DNA for the CDR3: TGTGCCAGCAGTTATGAGCCTCAGGGATTCTACGAGCAGTACTTC. The full variable domain, completed using reference TRBV5-4 and TRBJ2-7, is ETGVTQSPTHLIKTRGQQVTLRCSSQSGHNTVSWYQQALGQGPQFIFQYYREEENGRGNFPPRFSGLQFPNYSSELNVNALELDDSALYLCASSYEPQGFYEQYFGPGTRLTVT.

The chain employs TRBV28 and TRBJ2-7; D gene ambiguous. Germline-derived CDR1 and CDR2 are MDHEN and SYDVKM. The CDR3 consists of 11 residues. V dropped 6 bases and J dropped 0 bases, with 3 bases sitting between them. The CDR3 sequence: CASRSSYEQYF. CDR3 bases: TGTGCCAGCAGGAGCTCCTACGAGCAGTACTTC.

This clone appeared a single time. In DNA, the CDR3 is TGTGCCAGCAGCGTAGGGTTCGGGGCGGGAGGCTATGAGCAGTTCTTC. Translation gives CASSVGFGAGGYEQFF. This chain connects TRBV9 to TRBJ2-1; 8 positions agree with TRBD2. The CDR3 is 16 amino acids. The V gene end was trimmed by 0 bases and the J gene end by 8 bases; junction bases not matched to a gene: 10. CDR1 and CDR2 from the germline V gene are SGDLS and YYNGEE. Based on the CDR3 plus reference TRBV9 and TRBJ2-1, the full variable domain is DSGVTQTPKHLITATGQRVTLRCSPRSGDLSVYWYQQSLDQGLQFLIQYYNGEERAKGNILERFSAQQFPDLHSELNLSSLELGDSALYFCASSVGFGAGGYEQFFGPGTRLTVL.

V gene TRBV11-2 combines with J gene TRBJ2-7; possibly TRBD2 for D (5 bases). Per the germline V gene, CDR1 is SGHAT and CDR2 is FQNNGV. CDR3 length equals 14 residues. V gave up 1 base and J gave up 4 bases, with 11 bases separating them. The CDR3 coding sequence is TGTGCCAGCAGCTTAGGGTTAGCGAGATACGAGCAGTACTTC. This sequence encodes CASSLGLARYEQYF.

The J gene is TRBJ2-1, the V gene TRBV19; TRBD2 aligns across 12 bases. V dropped 3 bases and J dropped 7; count of bases not matched to a gene: 10. This CDR3 has 17 residues. Germline V gene lookup returns CDR1 LNHDA and CDR2 SQIVND (reference sequence). CDR3 nucleotides: TGTGCCAGTAGTATGTCTAGCGGGAGGGCCTCGCGGAATGAGCAGTTCTTC. This codes for CASSMSSGRASRNEQFF.

V and J are TRBV6-1 and TRBJ1-4; no clear D gene. Germline CDR1 and CDR2: MNHNS and SASEGT. The ends were cut back, 10 bases at V and 3 bases at J, with 12 bases in the middle. The CDR3 spans 13 residues. CDR3 DNA: TGTGCCACCCAGGTGAACTCTAATGAAAAACTGTTTTTT. Its protein product is CATQVNSNEKLFF.

The chain recombines TRBV6-5 with TRBJ2-7; no firm D call. Between the trimmed V and J ends, which lost 6 bases and 6 bases, there was a span of 15 bases. In germline, CDR1 is MNHEY, CDR2 SVGAGI. The CDR3 is made up of 13 amino acids. CDR3 bases: TGTGCCAGCAGCCAGTTACATATTTCCGAGCAGTACTTC. This codes for CASSQLHISEQYF.

The chain has TRBV7-3 and TRBJ2-7; D is possibly TRBD2 (5 bases). Germline V gene sequence: CDR1 SGHTA, CDR2 FQGTGA. The V end was cut by 6 bases, the J end by 1 base, with 10 bases between. CDR3 length: 13 residues. CDR3 DNA sequence: TGTGCCAGCAGTCCCACGGGGTCCTACGAGCAGTACTTC. Translated: CASSPTGSYEQYF.

This clone has just a few counts. The gene calls are TRBV30 and TRBJ1-1, with D hard to call. The CDR3 length is 11 residues. The germline gives CDR1 GTSNPN, CDR2 SVGIG (reference sequence). V lost 4 bases, J lost 8 bases, and 11 bases lay in between. Here the CDR3 DNA reads TGTGCCTGGATCCCTCTGCAGGAAGCTTTCTTT. Translation gives CAWIPLQEAFF.

V and J are TRBV7-9 and TRBJ2-4; D is uncertain. This CDR3 is 15 amino acids long. Germline assignment: CDR1 SEHNR and CDR2 FQNEAQ (reference sequence). The V gene lost 2 bases and the J gene lost 3 bases, with 11 bases spanning the gap. The CDR3 region is CASSLRSSGKNIQYF. CDR3 coding DNA: TGTGCCAGCAGCTTACGTAGTTCCGGCAAAAACATTCAGTACTTC.

V usage is TRBV5-1 and J usage is TRBJ2-1; 8 nucleotides line up with TRBD2. The V gene end was trimmed by 1 base and the J gene end by 5 bases; junction bases not matched to a gene: 5. The CDR3 covers 15 residues. Germline-derived CDR1 and CDR2 are SGHRS and YFSETQ. This chain's CDR3 is CASSLFTSGNNEQFF. The CDR3 nucleotides are TGCGCCAGCAGCTTGTTTACTAGCGGCAACAATGAGCAGTTCTTC.

This chain links TRBV18 with TRBJ1-4; 9 bases match TRBD1. The ends lost 6 bases at V and 4 bases at J; junction bases unmatched: 12. CDR3 length: 17 residues. The V gene's germline CDR1 is KGHSH and CDR2 LQKENI. Here the CDR3 reads CASSLRRTGDINEKLFF. DNA for the CDR3: TGTGCCAGCTCCCTACGCCGGACAGGGGACATTAATGAAAAACTGTTTTTT. Full variable domain (outside the CDR3, taken from reference TRBV18 and TRBJ1-4): NAGVMQNPRHLVRRRGQEARLRCSPMKGHSHVYWYRQLPEEGLKFMVYLQKENIIDESGMPKERFSAEFPKEGPSILRIQQVVRGDSAAYFCASSLRRTGDINEKLFFGSGTQLSVL.

V usage is TRBV29-1 and J usage is TRBJ2-1, with 7 bases aligning to TRBD2. This CDR3 is 15 amino acids long. Germline trimming cut 1 base from V and 2 bases from J; bases unmatched to any gene: 5. CDR1 and CDR2 (germline): SQVTM, ANQGSEA. The CDR3, as DNA: TGCAGCGTTGAAGGTCTAGCGGAGCCCTACAATGAGCAGTTCTTC. Encoded protein: CSVEGLAEPYNEQFF.

V gene TRBV5-1 combines with J gene TRBJ2-3; the match to TRBD2 covers 10 bases. J lost 5 bases, V lost 4 bases, and 7 bases had no gene match. The V gene's germline CDR1 is SGHRS and CDR2 YFSETQ. The CDR3 consists of 15 residues. The CDR3 here is CASSQTSGIGDTQYF. DNA for the CDR3: TGCGCCAGCAGCCAAACTAGCGGGATTGGAGATACGCAGTATTTT.

The chain employs TRBV7-9 and TRBJ1-1; 8 bases fit TRBD1. This CDR3 has 15 amino acids. Germline values: CDR1 SEHNR, CDR2 FQNEAQ (reference sequence). Germline trimming cut 3 bases from V and 4 bases from J; bases unmatched to any gene: 7. The CDR3 loop is CASSFEQGQVTEAFF. CDR3 sequence (DNA): TGTGCCAGCAGCTTCGAACAGGGACAGGTCACTGAAGCTTTCTTT.

The rearrangement uses TRBV18 and TRBJ1-1; TRBD1 agrees at 7 bases. CDR1 KGHSH and CDR2 LQKENI come from the germline V gene. After removal of 3 bases from V and 1 base from J, the junction contained 8 bases not matched to a gene. CDR3 length equals 16 residues. In nucleotides, the CDR3 is TGTGCCAGCTCACCCCTCGGACAGGCGTCGAACACTGAAGCTTTCTTT. This encodes CASSPLGQASNTEAFF.

The chain uses TRBV7-3 and TRBJ2-1, with a tentative D call TRBD1 (5 bases). The length of the CDR3 is 17 residues. Per germline, CDR1 SGHTA and CDR2 FQGTGA. Trimming stripped 2 bases from V and 6 bases from J, with 20 bases between. The CDR3 DNA is TGTGCCAGCAGCTTACTGGGCCGGCAGGGTAGGATCAATGAGCAGTTCTTC. This codes for CASSLLGRQGRINEQFF. Full variable domain (outside the CDR3, taken from reference TRBV7-3 and TRBJ2-1): GAGVSQTPSNKVTEKGKYVELRCDPISGHTALYWYRQSLGQGPEFLIYFQGTGAADDSGLPNDRFFAVRPEGSVSTLKIQRTERGDSAVYLCASSLLGRQGRINEQFFGPGTRLTVL.

J is TRBJ1-1 and V is TRBV5-6, with D perhaps TRBD1 (6 bases). The germline V and J ends were trimmed by 3 bases and 4 bases, with 19 bases remaining between them. Germline V gene lookup returns CDR1 SGHDT and CDR2 YYEEEE. The CDR3 consists of 16 residues. CDR3 DNA sequence: TGTGCCAGCAGCTACTTTAGGGGGTCTAGTGGCACTGAAGCTTTCTTT. Translating it yields CASSYFRGSSGTEAFF.

This chain links TRBV4-1 with TRBJ2-3; possible D gene TRBD2, 5 bases. The germline V gene encodes CDR1 MGHRA and CDR2 YSYEKL. V lost 3 bases, J lost 6 bases, and 16 bases lay in between. This CDR3 has 15 residues. CDR3 nucleotide sequence: TGCGCCAGCAGCCATAGTGGGAGAGGTGTCGATACGCAGTATTTT. Translated: CASSHSGRGVDTQYF.

The gene calls are TRBV18 and TRBJ2-1; TRBD2 matches 9 bases. The CDR3 contains 16 residues. Trimming removed 3 bases from V and 12 bases from J; junction bases left unmatched: 15. In germline, CDR1 is KGHSH, CDR2 LQKENI. The CDR3 nucleotides are TGTGCCAGCTCACCGGCTACGACTAGCGGTTCGACCGGGCAGTTCTTC. It translates to CASSPATTSGSTGQFF.

The gene calls are TRBV7-3 and TRBJ2-1, with TRBD1 matching over 7 bases. J was trimmed by 10 bases and V by 5 bases; bases with no gene match: 8. CDR3 size: 13 residues. Germline assignment: CDR1 SGHTA and CDR2 FQGTGA. The CDR3 sequence is CASSETGVREQFF. The CDR3 bases are TGTGCCAGCAGCGAAACAGGGGTTCGGGAGCAGTTCTTC.